The 26 T cell receptor beta chains below come from one sample, sequenced in a study of vaccination and CD4 T cells after COVID-19. Their antigens are not known. As for treatment: roughly nine-day PBMC culture with coronavirus spike peptide pools or control peptides (ViraFEST assay). The unexposed donor provided CD4+ T cells, which were taken before the COVID-19 pandemic (2011-2018). At the Johns Hopkins FTIC core, DNA taken from cultured CD4+ T cells was sequenced by way of the Oncomine TCR Beta short-read assay. TCRdb itself ran the PCR reads through MiXCR, one entry per CDR3 protein. The repertoire holds almost 7,500 distinct CDR3 sequences, with around 38% as singletons. The specimen was CD4+ T cells from blood, cultured in vitro. These receptors were collected from a human donor in good health.

J is TRBJ2-7 and V is TRBV6-1; the match to TRBD2 covers 7 bases. This CDR3 contains 14 residues. J was trimmed by 3 bases and V by 7 bases; bases with no gene match: 9. Per germline, CDR1 MNHNS and CDR2 SASEGT. The CDR3 is CASTYWGGGYEQYF. Written as DNA, the CDR3 is TGTGCCAGCACCTACTGGGGGGGAGGCTACGAGCAGTACTTC.

The table lists this clonotype with a few counts. J is TRBJ2-7 and V is TRBV2; TRBD2 matches at 11 bases. Losses at the gene ends were 5 bases for V and 2 bases for J; bases not matched to a gene: 8. Germline V lookup: CDR1 SNHLY, CDR2 FYNNEI. The CDR3 contains 16 residues. This chain's CDR3 is CASSPWTSGPTYEQYF. In nucleotides, the CDR3 is TGTGCCAGCAGTCCCTGGACTAGCGGGCCGACCTACGAGCAGTACTTC.

The V and J genes are TRBV10-2 and TRBJ1-5; D unclear. Trimming shortened V by 2 bases and J by 3 bases, and 5 bases separated the two germline ends. CDR3 length: 13 residues. The germline CDR1 and CDR2 sequences are WSHSY and SAAADI. CDR3 in DNA: TGCGCCAGCAGTGAGACAGCCAATCAGCCCCAGCATTTT. It encodes CASSETANQPQHF.

This clonotype was picked up a small number of times. The genes are TRBV27 and TRBJ2-5; no clear D gene. The CDR3 covers 14 residues. Germline lookup yields CDR1 MNHEY and CDR2 SMNVEV (reference sequence). Trimming removed 4 bases from V and 5 bases from J, with 14 bases in between. The CDR3 loop reads CASSWPIGSETQYF. The CDR3 DNA reads TGTGCCAGCAGTTGGCCTATTGGGTCGGAGACCCAGTACTTC.

V usage is TRBV18 and J usage is TRBJ1-5, with a weak D call TRBD1 (5 bases). The CDR3 runs 15 residues. Germline values: CDR1 KGHSH, CDR2 LQKENI. V was trimmed by 2 bases and J by 3 bases, leaving 11 bases between them. The CDR3 protein is CASSPDSLLNQPQHF. CDR3 nucleotide sequence: TGTGCCAGCTCACCAGACAGCCTACTCAATCAGCCCCAGCATTTT.

This clonotype was detected only a few times. This chain connects TRBV20-1 to TRBJ2-3; D assignment may be TRBD1 or TRBD2 (5 bases each). Germline CDR1 is DFQATT and CDR2 is SNEGSKA (reference sequence). Trimming left V 7 bases short and J 4 bases short, with 18 bases between. The CDR3 covers 14 residues. This CDR3 is CSGRGAGWPDTQYF. CDR3 in DNA: TGCAGTGGCCGAGGGGCAGGGTGGCCAGATACGCAGTATTTT.

The rearrangement links TRBV27 to TRBJ1-2; 9 bases match TRBD1. The CDR3 runs 14 residues. J lost 8 bases, V lost 6 bases, and 10 bases had no gene match. Germline values: CDR1 MNHEY, CDR2 SMNVEV (reference sequence). The DNA of the CDR3 is TGTGCCAGCAGCTCGGGGGGGACAGGGTCCGGCTACACCTTC. This encodes CASSSGGTGSGYTF.

The J gene is TRBJ1-4, the V gene TRBV20-1, with a weak D call TRBD1 (6 bases). Trimming shortened V by 5 bases and J by 4 bases, and 11 bases separated the two germline ends. The CDR3 has 13 residues. Germline CDR1 DFQATT, CDR2 SNEGSKA (reference sequence). CDR3 protein: CSASTGVNEKLFF. CDR3 DNA: TGCAGTGCTTCGACAGGAGTTAATGAAAAACTGTTTTTT.

This chain links TRBV7-9 with TRBJ2-7, with a weak D call TRBD1 (6 bases). This CDR3 has 13 residues. V was clipped by 5 bases and J by 7 bases, with 15 bases between them. The germline V gene encodes CDR1 SEHNR and CDR2 FQNEAQ (reference sequence). The CDR3 DNA sequence: TGTGCCAGCAGCCCGAACCTGAGGGGGGAGCAGTACTTC. Protein product: CASSPNLRGEQYF.

This clonotype occurred a few times. The rearrangement uses TRBV7-2 and TRBJ2-2, with D perhaps TRBD1 (5 bases). Germline CDR1 SGHTA, CDR2 FQGNSA. The V end was cut by 4 bases, the J end by 6 bases, with 9 bases between. This CDR3 has 13 amino acids. DNA for the CDR3: TGTGCCAGCAGCTCACAGGCTTCCGGGGAGCTGTTTTTT. Its translation is CASSSQASGELFF.

This chain joins TRBV2 and TRBJ1-1; D gene uncertain. The CDR3 runs to 10 residues. Germline V lookup: CDR1 SNHLY, CDR2 FYNNEI. With 3 bases removed from V and 6 bases from J, the gap between germline ends came to 2 bases. This CDR3 is CASSEAEAFF. CDR3 in DNA: TGTGCCAGCAGTGAGGCTGAAGCTTTCTTT. Together with reference TRBV2 and TRBJ1-1, the CDR3 gives the full variable domain: EPEVTQTPSHQVTQMGQEVILRCVPISNHLYFYWYRQILGQKVEFLVSFYNNEISEKSEIFDDQFSVERPDGSNFTLKIRSTKLEDSAMYFCASSEAEAFFGQGTRLTVV.

The chain carries TRBV29-1 and TRBJ2-3; 8 bases agree with TRBD2. V lost 2 bases to trimming and J lost 8 bases; unmatched junction nucleotides: 6. The CDR3 consists of 13 residues. Germline lookup yields CDR1 SQVTM and CDR2 ANQGSEA. CDR3: CSVEIGTSGTQYF. In DNA form, the CDR3 reads TGCAGCGTTGAAATAGGGACTAGTGGTACGCAGTATTTT.

The gene calls are TRBV11-2 and TRBJ2-5; 10 bases are a match to TRBD1. Germline CDR1 SGHAT, CDR2 FQNNGV. Trimming removed 4 bases from V and 5 bases from J; junction bases left unmatched: 7. The CDR3 runs 15 residues. The CDR3 loop reads CASSSGQGVLETQYF. CDR3 DNA sequence: TGTGCCAGCAGCTCCGGACAGGGGGTATTGGAGACCCAGTACTTC.

V gene TRBV20-1 combines with J gene TRBJ2-7; D unclear. Trimming shortened V by 3 bases and J by 3 bases, and 6 bases separated the two germline ends. The CDR3 extends over 11 amino acids. Germline V gene data show CDR1 as DFQATT and CDR2 as SNEGSKA (reference sequence). The CDR3 region has the DNA TGCAGTGCTAGTAGCCTCTACGAGCAGTACTTC. The encoded protein is CSASSLYEQYF.

This clonotype was observed a few times. The chain joins TRBV7-8 to TRBJ1-1; no reliable D call. Germline-derived CDR1 and CDR2 are SGHVS and FQNEAQ. Deletions cut 5 bases from V and 0 bases from J, with 7 bases between. The CDR3 is made up of 13 amino acids. The CDR3 region is CASSEDMNTEAFF. The CDR3 DNA reads as TGTGCCAGCAGCGAAGACATGAACACTGAAGCTTTCTTT.

The chain links TRBV19 to TRBJ1-3; D may be TRBD1 (6 bases). Trimming took 3 bases from V and 3 from J, leaving 9 bases between them. The CDR3 has 14 amino acids. Germline V gives CDR1 LNHDA, CDR2 SQIVND (reference sequence). The CDR3 DNA is TGTGCCAGTAGTATGGGGGGGCTTGGAAACACCATATATTTT. Its protein is CASSMGGLGNTIYF.

The J gene is TRBJ1-5, the V gene TRBV19; weak D call: TRBD1 (5 bases). Trimming removed 7 bases from V and 3 bases from J, with 13 bases in between. The germline CDR1 and CDR2 sequences are LNHDA and SQIVND (reference sequence). The length of the CDR3 is 14 residues. This CDR3 is CASIRGAPNQPQHF. Written as DNA, the CDR3 is TGTGCCAGTATTAGGGGAGCCCCCAATCAGCCCCAGCATTTT.

The J gene is TRBJ1-5, the V gene TRBV7-8; D gene uncertain. V was trimmed by 4 bases and J by 0 bases, leaving 4 bases between them. Germline V gives CDR1 SGHVS, CDR2 FQNEAQ. The CDR3 spans 13 residues. The CDR3 region has the DNA TGTGCCAGCAGCTACGATAGCAATCAGCCCCAGCATTTT. Amino acid sequence: CASSYDSNQPQHF.

There are a few counts of this clonotype. J is TRBJ2-2 and V is TRBV7-9; 7 bases are shared with TRBD1. Germline V gene data show CDR1 as SEHNR and CDR2 as FQNEAQ (reference sequence). The CDR3 is 13 amino acids. J was trimmed by 5 bases and V by 5 bases; bases with no gene match: 2. The CDR3 nucleotides read TGTGCCAGCAGCCCGACAGGGACCGGGGAGCTGTTTTTT. The encoded protein is CASSPTGTGELFF.

V usage is TRBV12-3 or TRBV12-4 and J usage is TRBJ1-1; TRBD1 is a possible D gene (6 bases). The CDR3 is 14 amino acids. Deletions cut 3 bases from V and 7 bases from J, with 15 bases between. CDR3 coding DNA: TGTGCCAGCAGTTTGGAGGGGAACAGGGTTGAAGCTTTCTTT. Amino acid sequence: CASSLEGNRVEAFF.

This clonotype has just a few counts. The genes are TRBV6-2 or TRBV6-3 and TRBJ2-5; D is uncertain. Germline-derived CDR1 and CDR2 are MNHEY and SVGEGT. The CDR3 runs 13 residues. V lost 4 bases to trimming and J lost 1 base, with 7 bases between them. DNA for the CDR3: TGTGCCAGCAGTTTCGACCTCCAAGAGACCCAGTACTTC. Amino acid sequence: CASSFDLQETQYF.

The V gene is TRBV9, the J gene TRBJ2-3, with 12 bases fitting TRBD2. CDR1 and CDR2 (germline): SGDLS, YYNGEE. This CDR3 region has 17 residues. The ends lost 4 bases at V and 0 bases at J; junction bases unmatched: 6. CDR3 sequence (DNA): TGTGCCAGCAGCCCGAGACTAGCGGGGGATAGCACAGATACGCAGTATTTT. Amino acid sequence: CASSPRLAGDSTDTQYF.

The chain recombines TRBV27 with TRBJ1-2, with D hard to call. From germline, CDR1 is MNHEY and CDR2 SMNVEV (reference sequence). Between the trimmed V and J ends, which lost 2 bases and 2 bases, there was a span of 9 bases. The CDR3 sequence is 14 residues long. DNA for the CDR3: TGTGCCAGCAGTTTACAAAAAGGGAACTATGGCTACACCTTC. Translated: CASSLQKGNYGYTF.

This clonotype was found a few times. V is TRBV29-1 and J is TRBJ1-2; no clear D gene. CDR1 and CDR2 from the germline V gene are SQVTM and ANQGSEA. The CDR3 spans 12 residues. V shed 5 bases and J shed 8 bases, with 15 bases lying between them. The CDR3 region is CSVRSTEGGYTF. Here the CDR3 DNA reads TGCAGCGTTCGATCAACAGAAGGGGGCTACACCTTC.

The V and J genes are TRBV6-2 or TRBV6-3 and TRBJ1-5; D perhaps matches TRBD1 (5 bases). CDR1 MNHEY and CDR2 SVGEGT come from the germline V gene. Trimming shortened V by 5 bases and J by 5 bases, and 16 bases separated the two germline ends. This CDR3 region has 15 residues. CDR3: CASSEWGRSYQPQHF. As DNA, the CDR3 is TGTGCCAGCAGTGAATGGGGCAGGAGTTATCAGCCCCAGCATTTT.

The chain is built from TRBV2 and TRBJ1-2, with unresolved D. This CDR3 is built from 10 residues. Germline-derived CDR1 and CDR2 are SNHLY and FYNNEI. V lost 1 base to trimming and J lost 9 bases, with 3 bases between them. The CDR3 nucleotides are TGTGCCAGCAGTGAAGGACGCTACACCTTC. Its translation is CASSEGRYTF.